Below, one TCR beta chain is given with its context. The sample originates from a study of shared clonotypes between healthy human individuals. The data were produced by immunoSEQ multiplex PCR, yet TCRdb's version contains in-frame clones alone and is incomplete. The table records over a million clones, 95% to 99% of them present only once. CDR3 size: 13 residues. V shed 5 bases and J shed 4 bases, with 9 bases lying between them. From germline, CDR1 is MDHEN and CDR2 SYDVKM. This clonotype originated in a man aged 25 to 45 in good health. J is TRBJ2-1 and V is TRBV28; D remains ambiguous. Input material: naive CD4+ T cells sorted from blood. Indicated subset: CD45RA+ positively selected. In DNA, the CDR3 is TGTGCCAGCAGTGGCAGGTCATACAATGAGCAGTTCTTC. It encodes CASSGRSYNEQFF.